The 18 T cell receptor beta chains below all came from one sample that was sequenced in a study of T-cell reconstitution after alpha-beta-depleted transplantation in children. Unique molecular identifiers were incorporated during preparation of the TCRbeta library. TCRdb ran MiXCR on the PCR reads and lists one entry per CDR3 protein. The table records roughly 350,000 distinct CDR3 sequences, roughly 15% of them present only once. The sample consisted of PBMCs, mostly from graft donor cells, taken 360 days after TCRalphabeta/CD19-depleted stem cell transplant. These receptors originate from a male patient aged 2 to 9 who had a stem cell transplant for acute lymphoblastic leukemia, so the T cells may come from the graft donor.

V gene TRBV12-5 combines with J gene TRBJ2-5; the match to TRBD2 covers 8 bases. Germline V CDR1 and CDR2: LGHNT, FRNRAP. J lost 5 bases, V lost 2 bases, and 4 bases had no gene match. The CDR3 is made up of 14 amino acids. In nucleotides, the CDR3 is TGTGCTAGTGGTTTGATTCCGGGAGGGGAGACCCAGTACTTC. This gives the protein CASGLIPGGETQYF.

The V gene is TRBV12-3 or TRBV12-4, the J gene TRBJ2-1, with D perhaps assigned TRBD1 or TRBD2 (6 bases each). Trimming took off 6 bases at V and 2 bases at J, with 14 bases between the two ends. The length of the CDR3 is 15 residues. CDR3: CASSPGASTYNEQFF. Written as DNA, the CDR3 is TGTGCCAGCAGCCCGGGGGCGTCGACCTACAATGAGCAGTTCTTC.

This chain uses TRBV9 with TRBJ2-7; D may be TRBD2 (5 bases). The CDR3 is 13 amino acids. Germline CDR1 SGDLS, CDR2 YYNGEE. V gave up 3 bases and J gave up 5 bases, with 12 bases separating them. The DNA for the CDR3 is TGTGCCAGCAGCGCTTGGTTGAGGGACGAGCAGTACTTC. It yields the protein CASSAWLRDEQYF.

This clonotype has at least ten counts. This chain uses TRBV7-6 with TRBJ2-1; D may be TRBD2 (5 bases). V was shortened by 1 base and J by 5 bases, with 18 bases between the two germline ends. The CDR3 totals 17 residues. CDR1 is SGHVS, CDR2 FNYEAQ, per germline. CDR3 amino acids: CASSLGAGPRGNNEQFF. CDR3 coding DNA: TGTGCCAGCAGCTTAGGGGCTGGGCCCCGGGGAAACAATGAGCAGTTCTTC.

Worth noting for this clonotype: Germline is not matched at one junction end, which may reflect a read error. This chain links TRBV7-2 with TRBJ1-2, with D hard to call. Germline assignment: CDR1 SGHTA and CDR2 FQGNSA. This CDR3 contains 16 residues. CDR3: CASGLQDTLPSYGYTF. CDR3 DNA: TGTGCCAGTGGGCTTCAGGATACACTACCTTCATATGGCTATACCTTC.

In this sample, this clonotype turned up a few times. The chain recombines TRBV6-2 or TRBV6-3 with TRBJ2-7, with 10 bases identical to TRBD2. CDR3 length equals 15 residues. Germline loops: CDR1 MNHEY, CDR2 SVGEGT. Trimming took 4 bases from V and 3 from J; bases not matched to a gene: 6. The CDR3 DNA is TGTGCCAGCAGTTCCCTAGCGGGAGATAACTACGAGCAGTACTTC. Translation gives CASSSLAGDNYEQYF.

This clonotype has a handful of counts. The gene calls are TRBV27 and TRBJ2-4; tentatively, D is TRBD2 (6 bases). Per germline, CDR1 MNHEY and CDR2 SMNVEV (reference sequence). This CDR3 has 14 amino acids. V gave up 4 bases and J gave up 8 bases, with 15 bases separating them. CDR3 nucleotides: TGTGCCAGCAGTTCTGGGGGAGGCCTTGACATTCAGTACTTC. It specifies CASSSGGGLDIQYF.

This clonotype was detected only a few times. The chain combines TRBV6-6 with TRBJ2-4; TRBD1 agrees at 9 bases. Germline loops: CDR1 MNHNY, CDR2 SVGAGI (reference sequence). The CDR3 is 13 amino acids. Trimming at V came to 2 bases and at J to 15 bases, leaving 8 bases not matched to a gene. The CDR3 coding sequence is TGTGCCAGCAGTTACGCCGGGACAGGGAGTGCGTACTTC. Translation: CASSYAGTGSAYF.

This clonotype was detected many times. The chain joins TRBV4-1 to TRBJ1-6, with a tentative D call TRBD1 (6 bases). Per germline, CDR1 MGHRA and CDR2 YSYEKL. The ends were cut back, 0 bases at V and 10 bases at J, with 19 bases in the middle. The CDR3 is made up of 17 amino acids. The CDR3 spells CASSQDKQGQGRSPLHF. The DNA of the CDR3 is TGCGCCAGCAGCCAAGATAAGCAGGGGCAAGGTCGATCACCCCTCCACTTT.

Only a few counts were recorded for this clonotype. The chain is built from TRBV7-9 and TRBJ2-5, with TRBD2 matching over 11 bases. The CDR3 is made up of 17 amino acids. V lost 5 bases to trimming and J lost 5 bases; unmatched junction nucleotides: 13. CDR1 is SEHNR and CDR2 is FQNEAQ in the germline V gene (reference sequence). The CDR3 reads CASSHPLAGGGGETQYF. The CDR3 DNA reads TGTGCCAGCAGCCACCCGCTAGCGGGAGGAGGCGGGGAGACCCAGTACTTC.

This chain connects TRBV11-2 to TRBJ2-5; possibly TRBD1 or TRBD2 for D (5 bases each). The CDR3 totals 13 residues. Trimming took 9 bases from V and 2 from J, leaving 13 bases between them. Germline V gene sequence: CDR1 SGHAT, CDR2 FQNNGV. The CDR3 DNA reads as TGTGCCAGTGGGGCGGGCCGGCAAGAGACCCAGTACTTC. Its translation: CASGAGRQETQYF.

This clonotype was seen at least ten times. The CDR3 DNA reads as TGTGCCAGCAGCGTCGGGGGCCTTACTGAGGAGACCCAGTACTTC. Protein sequence: CASSVGGLTEETQYF. This chain links TRBV9 with TRBJ2-5; the D gene could be TRBD1 or TRBD2 (6 bases each). The V gene's germline CDR1 is SGDLS and CDR2 YYNGEE. V lost 2 bases and J lost 5, with 16 bases in between. This CDR3 is built from 15 residues.

V and J are TRBV27 and TRBJ2-7, with D possibly being TRBD1 (6 bases). The V gene's germline CDR1 is MNHEY and CDR2 SMNVEV (reference sequence). V lost 2 bases to trimming and J lost 2 bases, with 16 bases between them. The CDR3 has 16 residues. DNA for the CDR3: TGTGCCAGCAGTTTAGGGGATAAGGACAGACCCTACGAGCAGTACTTC. Translated, it gives CASSLGDKDRPYEQYF.

The V call is TRBV20-1, the J call TRBJ2-3; 9 bases match TRBD1. The germline V gene has CDR1 DFQATT and CDR2 SNEGSKA (reference sequence). The CDR3 extends over 19 amino acids. The junction had 22 bases not matched to a gene; V was cut back by 1 base and J by 8 bases. The CDR3 DNA reads as TGCAGTGCTAGAGGGGATCTTGGGGACAGGGTGCGAGGGACCGGTACGCAGTATTTT. It codes for CSARGDLGDRVRGTGTQYF.

The V gene is TRBV25-1, the J gene TRBJ1-1; perhaps TRBD1 as D (5 bases). Germline CDR1 MGHDK, CDR2 SYGVNS. CDR3 size: 14 residues. V lost 4 bases to trimming and J lost 2 bases, with 11 bases between them. CDR3 nucleotides: TGTGCCAGCAGTGCATGGGGGGTTAACACTGAAGCTTTCTTT. Residues: CASSAWGVNTEAFF.

The table lists this clonotype with many counts. The gene calls are TRBV4-2 and TRBJ1-1, with D hard to call. CDR1 is LGHNA and CDR2 is YNFKEQ in the germline V gene. Trimming shortened V by 3 bases and J by 11 bases, and 22 bases separated the two germline ends. There are 15 residues in the CDR3. The CDR3 DNA reads as TGTGCCAGCAGCCACACAAAATCAGGTTTCCTGAGGGCTTTCTTT. Translated: CASSHTKSGFLRAFF.

In its sample, this clonotype was seen a few times. V usage is TRBV7-9 and J usage is TRBJ2-3; tentatively, D is TRBD2 (6 bases). This CDR3 comprises 17 residues. Trimming shortened V by 5 bases and J by 1 base, and 19 bases separated the two germline ends. Germline values: CDR1 SEHNR, CDR2 FQNEAQ (reference sequence). For the CDR3, the DNA is TGTGCCAGCAGCCTACCGGGACTTAGAGGGGGCACAGATACGCAGTATTTT. The encoded protein is CASSLPGLRGGTDTQYF.

CDR3 in amino acids: CASSIGSSTSGRTQETQYF. Written as DNA, the CDR3 is TGTGCCAGTAGTATTGGGAGCTCGACTAGCGGGAGAACACAAGAGACCCAGTACTTC. This chain uses TRBV19 with TRBJ2-5, with 12 bases matching TRBD2. The CDR3 has 19 amino acids. J was trimmed by 2 bases and V by 3 bases; bases with no gene match: 13. Germline values: CDR1 LNHDA, CDR2 SQIVND (reference sequence).